The T cell receptor (beta chain) under discussion was sequenced for a study of cytomegalovirus exposure and HLA in healthy donors. Background on the study: Researchers found that approximately 77% of a few hundred genotyped donors fell within the Caucasian-associated ancestry cluster. Findings and limits, study-wide: There were reportedly fewer N-insertions in an Asian-associated ancestry cluster than the roughly 700-donor mean, in a later analysis. Earlier analysis looked at TCR beta V segments, and most were productive about 87% or about 30% of the time.

This clone was detected a few times. Its antigen is undetermined. PCR used 60 Vbeta primers and 13 Jbeta primers. In the original workflow: Approximately 12 million of the 80 million or so unique TCR beta chains counted in a later analysis were shared. The data were produced by immunoSEQ multiplex PCR, yet TCRdb's version contains in-frame clones alone and is incomplete. The V and J calls and the clone size are those of that table, but D and trimming were determined from the DNA. The table includes over 100,000 clones, roughly 67% detected once. This clonotype was sampled from a man in his forties in good health and CMV-seronegative. Sequencing was done on a sample of PBMCs.

The CDR3 DNA reads as TGTGCCAGCAGCTGGGGACAGGCGAACACCGGGGAGCTGTTTTTT. Protein sequence: CASSWGQANTGELFF. V usage is TRBV7-9 and J usage is TRBJ2-2; 8 bases match TRBD1. This CDR3 spans 15 amino acids. V lost 4 bases and J lost 0; bases outside the gene matches: 1. Germline V gene lookup returns CDR1 SEHNR and CDR2 FQNEAQ (reference sequence).